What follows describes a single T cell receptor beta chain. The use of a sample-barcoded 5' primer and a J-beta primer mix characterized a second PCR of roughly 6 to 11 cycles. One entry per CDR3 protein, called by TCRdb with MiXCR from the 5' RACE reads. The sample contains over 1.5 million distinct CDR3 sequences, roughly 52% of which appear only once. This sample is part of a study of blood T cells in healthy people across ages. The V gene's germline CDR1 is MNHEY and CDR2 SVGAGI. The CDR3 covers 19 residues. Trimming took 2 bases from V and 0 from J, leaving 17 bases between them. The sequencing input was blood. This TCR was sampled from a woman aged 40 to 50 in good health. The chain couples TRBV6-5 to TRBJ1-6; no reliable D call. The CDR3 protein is CASSYLPGRKSSYNSPLHF. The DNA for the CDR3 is TGTGCCAGCAGTTACCTCCCCGGGAGGAAGAGCTCCTATAATTCACCCCTCCACTTT.